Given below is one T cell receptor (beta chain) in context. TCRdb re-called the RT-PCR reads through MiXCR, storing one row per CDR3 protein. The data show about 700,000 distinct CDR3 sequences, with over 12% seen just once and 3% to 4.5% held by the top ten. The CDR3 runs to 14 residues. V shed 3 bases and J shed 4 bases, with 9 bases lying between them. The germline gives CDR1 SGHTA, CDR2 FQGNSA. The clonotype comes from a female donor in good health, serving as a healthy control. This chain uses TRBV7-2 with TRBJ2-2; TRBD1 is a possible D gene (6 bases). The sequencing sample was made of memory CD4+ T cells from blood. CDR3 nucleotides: TGTGCCAGCAGCTTTTGGGGGCGCACCGGGGAGCTGTTTTTT. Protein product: CASSFWGRTGELFF.